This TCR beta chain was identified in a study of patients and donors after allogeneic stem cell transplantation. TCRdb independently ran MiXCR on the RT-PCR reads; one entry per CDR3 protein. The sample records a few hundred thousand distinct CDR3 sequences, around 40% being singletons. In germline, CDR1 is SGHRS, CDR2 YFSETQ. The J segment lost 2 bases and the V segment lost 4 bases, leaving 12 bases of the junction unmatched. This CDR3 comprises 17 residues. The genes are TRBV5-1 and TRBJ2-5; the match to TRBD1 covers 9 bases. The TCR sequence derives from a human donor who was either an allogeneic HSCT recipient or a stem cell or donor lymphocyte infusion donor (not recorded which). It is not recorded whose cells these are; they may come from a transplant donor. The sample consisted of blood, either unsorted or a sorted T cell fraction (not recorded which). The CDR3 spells CASSIGQGRLRQETQYF. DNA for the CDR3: TGCGCCAGCAGCATCGGACAGGGGCGGTTGAGACAAGAGACCCAGTACTTC. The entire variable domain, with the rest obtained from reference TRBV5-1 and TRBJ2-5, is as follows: KAGVTQTPRYLIKTRGQQVTLSCSPISGHRSVSWYQQTPGQGLQFLFEYFSETQRNKGNFPGRFSGRQFSNSRSEMNVSTLELGDSALYLCASSIGQGRLRQETQYFGPGTRLLVL.